This T cell receptor (beta chain) was sequenced in a study of blood T cell repertoires in COVID-19. Study as a whole: COVID-19 samples collected from the United States, Italy and Spain covered acute and convalescent phases. In each case, the material was cDNA or gDNA derived from T cells, B-cell-depleted T cells, or PBMCs.

In the source study's methods: Reference gene primer amplification in the assay estimated nucleated cell counts. The method was immunoSEQ multiplex PCR; TCRdb's version includes in-frame clones alone and lacks a portion of them. V, J and clone size are taken as reported in that table, and D and trimming were inferred from the DNA itself. The table has 150,000 to 180,000 clones, about 90% seen once. The CDR3 is 15 residues long. Germline V gene lookup returns CDR1 MDHEN and CDR2 SYDVKM. V lost 0 bases, J lost 1 base, and 7 bases lay in between. The source material was peripheral blood. This receptor was identified in a man aged 50 to 59 with acute or convalescent COVID-19. V usage is TRBV28 and J usage is TRBJ1-5; D remains ambiguous. CDR3 DNA: TGTGCCAGCAGTTTATGGTCCCCAAGCAATCAGCCCCAGCATTTT. Its protein product is CASSLWSPSNQPQHF.